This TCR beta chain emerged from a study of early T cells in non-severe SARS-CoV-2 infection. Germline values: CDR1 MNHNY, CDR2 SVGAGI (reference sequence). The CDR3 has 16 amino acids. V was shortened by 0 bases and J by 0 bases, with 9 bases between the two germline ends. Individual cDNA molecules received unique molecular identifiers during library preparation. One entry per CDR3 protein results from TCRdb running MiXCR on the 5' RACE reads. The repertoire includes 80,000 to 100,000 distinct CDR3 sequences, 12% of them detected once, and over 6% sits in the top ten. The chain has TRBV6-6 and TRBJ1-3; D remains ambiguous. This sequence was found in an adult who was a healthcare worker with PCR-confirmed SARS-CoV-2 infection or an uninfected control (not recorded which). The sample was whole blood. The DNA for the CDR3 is TGTGCCAGCAGTTACTCAATTCAGAGCTCTGGAAACACCATATATTTT. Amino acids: CASSYSIQSSGNTIYF.